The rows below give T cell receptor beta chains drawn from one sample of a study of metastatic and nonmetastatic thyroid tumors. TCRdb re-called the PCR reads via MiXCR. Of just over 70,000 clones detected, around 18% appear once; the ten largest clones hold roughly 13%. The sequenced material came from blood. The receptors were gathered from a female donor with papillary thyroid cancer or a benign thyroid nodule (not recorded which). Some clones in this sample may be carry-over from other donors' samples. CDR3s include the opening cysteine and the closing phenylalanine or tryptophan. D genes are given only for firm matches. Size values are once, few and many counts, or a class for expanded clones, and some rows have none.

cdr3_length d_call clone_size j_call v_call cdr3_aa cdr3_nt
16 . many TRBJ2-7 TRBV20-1 CSAREGGNKGAYEQYF TGCAGTGCTAGAGAAGGGGGGAATAAGGGGGCCTACGAGCAGTACTTC
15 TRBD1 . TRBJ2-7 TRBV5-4 CASSLEGQGDYEQYF TGTGCCAGCAGCCTGGAGGGACAGGGGGATTACGAGCAGTACTTC
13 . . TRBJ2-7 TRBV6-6 CVSSYSTIYEQYF TGTGTCAGCAGTTACAGCACAATCTACGAGCAGTACTTC
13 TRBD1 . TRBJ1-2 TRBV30 CAWNPGQGSGYTF TGTGCCTGGAACCCGGGACAGGGCTCCGGCTACACCTTC
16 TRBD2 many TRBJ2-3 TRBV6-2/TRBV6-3 CASSPGLAGVADTQYF TGTGCCAGCAGCCCAGGACTAGCGGGAGTGGCAGATACGCAGTATTTT
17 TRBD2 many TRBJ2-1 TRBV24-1 CATSDPLAGRGDNEQFF TGTGCCACCAGTGATCCGCTAGCAGGGAGGGGAGACAATGAGCAGTTCTTC
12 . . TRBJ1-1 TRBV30 CAWSVWGTEAFF TGTGCCTGGAGTGTATGGGGGACTGAAGCTTTCTTT
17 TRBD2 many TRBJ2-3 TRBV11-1 CASSLVAAGGLTDTQYF TGTGCCAGCAGCTTAGTAGCAGCGGGAGGACTAACAGATACGCAGTATTTT
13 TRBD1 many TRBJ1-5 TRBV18 CASSRDRSSPQHF TGTGCCAGCTCTCGGGACAGGTCAAGCCCCCAGCATTTT
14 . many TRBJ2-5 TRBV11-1 CASSADRYDGTQYF TGTGCCAGCAGCGCGGATCGATACGACGGGACCCAGTACTTC
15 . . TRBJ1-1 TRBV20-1 CSASWAGQANTEAFF TGCAGTGCTAGTTGGGCAGGTCAGGCGAACACTGAAGCTTTCTTT
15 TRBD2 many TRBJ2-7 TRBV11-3 CASSPGGVKNDEQYF TGTGCCAGCAGCCCGGGGGGTGTAAAAAACGACGAGCAGTACTTC
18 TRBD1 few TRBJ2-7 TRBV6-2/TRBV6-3 CASRSRSSPGTGVYEQYF TGTGCCAGCCGTTCACGCTCCTCACCCGGGACAGGGGTCTACGAGCAGTACTTC
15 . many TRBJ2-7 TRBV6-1 CASSRTRQGGNEQYF TGTGCCAGCAGTAGGACAAGACAGGGAGGAAACGAGCAGTACTTC
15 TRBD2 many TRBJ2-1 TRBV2 CASSVGTSGINEQFF TGTGCCAGCAGCGTCGGGACTAGCGGGATCAATGAGCAGTTCTTC
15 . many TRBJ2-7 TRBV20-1 CSARVLGRSSYEQYF TGCAGTGCTAGAGTCCTAGGCCGGAGCTCCTACGAGCAGTACTTC
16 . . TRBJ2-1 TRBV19 CASKDWGPGLHNEQFF TGTGCCAGTAAGGATTGGGGACCGGGACTGCACAATGAGCAGTTCTTC
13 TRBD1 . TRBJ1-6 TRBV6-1 CASRDRVSSPLHF TGTGCCAGCAGGGACAGGGTGTCTTCACCCCTCCACTTT
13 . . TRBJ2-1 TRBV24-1 CATSASGSGEQFF TGTGCCACCAGTGCCTCGGGTAGTGGGGAGCAGTTCTTC
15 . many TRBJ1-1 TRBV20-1 CSARDSQGWWTEAFF TGCAGTGCTAGAGATAGTCAGGGGTGGTGGACTGAAGCTTTCTTT
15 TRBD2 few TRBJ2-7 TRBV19 CASSIVAGDSYEQYF TGTGCCAGTAGTATAGTTGCGGGGGACTCCTACGAGCAGTACTTC
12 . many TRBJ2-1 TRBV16 CASSQSLNEQFF TGTGCCAGCAGCCAGAGTCTTAATGAGCAGTTCTTC
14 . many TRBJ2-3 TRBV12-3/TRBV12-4 CASSLTLSTDTQYF TGTGCCAGCAGTTTAACCCTTAGCACAGATACGCAGTATTTT
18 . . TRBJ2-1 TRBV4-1 CASSQEGVGGGPHNEQFF TGCGCCAGCAGCCAAGAGGGGGTAGGGGGAGGGCCGCACAATGAGCAGTTCTTC
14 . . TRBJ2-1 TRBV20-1 CSAGHRDGYNEQFF TGCAGTGCTGGTCACAGGGATGGATACAATGAGCAGTTCTTC
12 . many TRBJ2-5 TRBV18 CASSLRQETQYF TGTGCCAGCTCACTACGACAAGAGACCCAGTACTTC
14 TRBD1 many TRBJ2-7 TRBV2 CASRWGQGADEQYF TGTGCCAGCAGGTGGGGACAGGGGGCCGACGAGCAGTACTTC
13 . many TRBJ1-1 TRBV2 CASIFVANTEAFF TGTGCCAGCATTTTTGTGGCGAACACTGAAGCTTTCTTT
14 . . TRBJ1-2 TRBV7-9 CASSSLMEGCGYTF TGTGCCAGCAGCTCTCTCATGGAAGGATGCGGCTACACCTTC
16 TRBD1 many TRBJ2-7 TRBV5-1 CASSLVIRQGTYEQYF TGCGCCAGCAGCTTGGTCATACGACAGGGGACCTACGAGCAGTACTTC
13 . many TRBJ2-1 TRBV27 CASNQDPYNEQFF TGTGCCAGCAATCAGGACCCATACAATGAGCAGTTCTTC
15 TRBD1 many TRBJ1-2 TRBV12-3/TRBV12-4 CASSLETGGVRGYTF TGTGCCAGCAGTTTGGAGACAGGGGGGGTGAGGGGCTACACCTTC
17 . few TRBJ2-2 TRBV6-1 CASSHLWQGGDTGELFF TGTGCCAGCAGCCACCTCTGGCAGGGGGGGGACACCGGGGAGCTGTTTTTT
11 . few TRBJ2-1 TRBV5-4 CASTQSNEQFF TGTGCCAGCACACAGAGCAATGAGCAGTTCTTC
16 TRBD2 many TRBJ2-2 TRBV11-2 CASSLVAGGYHGELFF TGTGCCAGCAGCTTAGTAGCGGGAGGTTATCACGGGGAGCTGTTTTTT
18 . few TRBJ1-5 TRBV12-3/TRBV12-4 CASSTLAQGLWGNQPQHF TGTGCCAGCAGTACCCTGGCCCAGGGGTTGTGGGGCAATCAGCCCCAGCATTTT
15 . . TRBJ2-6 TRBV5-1 CASSLGWGGANVLTF TGCGCCAGCAGCTTGGGGTGGGGTGGGGCCAACGTCCTGACTTTC
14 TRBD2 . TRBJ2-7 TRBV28 CASFVAGEGYEQYF TGTGCCAGCTTTGTAGCGGGAGAAGGTTACGAGCAGTACTTC
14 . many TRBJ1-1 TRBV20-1 CSARDQPWRREAFF TGCAGTGCTAGAGATCAGCCTTGGCGGCGGGAAGCTTTCTTT
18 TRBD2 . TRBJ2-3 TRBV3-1 CASSQGLLTYRGTDTQYF TGTGCCAGCAGCCAGGGACTACTTACTTATCGGGGCACAGATACGCAGTATTTT
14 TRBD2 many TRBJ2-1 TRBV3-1 CASSRTSGNNEQFF TGTGCCAGCAGCCGGACTAGCGGTAACAATGAGCAGTTCTTC
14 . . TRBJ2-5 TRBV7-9 CASSWRTRWETQYF TGTGCCAGCAGCTGGAGAACTAGGTGGGAGACCCAGTACTTC
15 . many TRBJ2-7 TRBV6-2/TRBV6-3 CASSPHSDTPYEQYF TGTGCCAGCAGTCCTCACTCGGACACTCCCTACGAGCAGTACTTC
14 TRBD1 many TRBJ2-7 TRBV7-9 CASSLTGGVHEQYF TGTGCCAGCAGCTTAACAGGGGGCGTCCACGAGCAGTACTTC
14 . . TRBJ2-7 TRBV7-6 CAGSGGWGAVLQYF TGTGCCGGCAGCGGTGGGTGGGGGGCAGTGTTGCAGTACTTC
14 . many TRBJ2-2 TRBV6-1 CASSTGTWGGELFF TGTGCCAGCAGTACCGGGACGTGGGGCGGGGAGCTGTTTTTT
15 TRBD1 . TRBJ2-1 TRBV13 CASMSWTGVGNEQFF TGTGCCAGCATGTCCTGGACAGGGGTCGGCAATGAGCAGTTCTTC
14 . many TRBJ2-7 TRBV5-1 CASSIDTPLYEQYF TGCGCCAGCAGCATTGACACCCCCCTTTACGAGCAGTACTTC
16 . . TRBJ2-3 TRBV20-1 CSARSPLAQGGDTQYF TGCAGTGCTAGATCCCCGCTAGCACAAGGGGGGGATACGCAGTATTTT
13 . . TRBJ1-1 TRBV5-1 CASSFQGQTEAFF TGCGCCAGCAGCTTTCAGGGGCAAACGGAAGCTTTCTTT
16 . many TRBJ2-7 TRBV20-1 CSARDDRAISSYEQYF TGCAGTGCTAGAGATGACCGGGCCATAAGCTCCTACGAGCAGTACTTC
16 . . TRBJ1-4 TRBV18 CASSPGLRTASEKLFF TGTGCCAGCTCACCAGGCTTGAGGACAGCTTCGGAAAAACTGTTTTTT
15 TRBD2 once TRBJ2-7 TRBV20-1 CSAAPGLQEDYEQYF TGCAGTGCAGCCCCGGGACTACAAGAAGACTACGAGCAGTACTTC
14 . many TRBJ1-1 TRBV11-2 CASSLGAGNTEAFF TGTGCCAGCAGCTTAGGAGCCGGGAACACTGAAGCTTTCTTT
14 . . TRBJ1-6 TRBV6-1 CASSESNEISPLHF TGTGCCAGCAGTGAAAGTAACGAGATCTCACCCCTCCACTTT
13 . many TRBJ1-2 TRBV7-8 CASSLAVSYGYTF TGTGCCAGCAGCTTAGCGGTCTCCTATGGCTACACCTTC
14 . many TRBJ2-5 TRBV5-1 CASSPQGHRETQYF TGCGCCAGCAGCCCTCAGGGTCATCGGGAGACCCAGTACTTC